Following are 17 T cell receptor beta chains from one sample sequenced in a study of cytomegalovirus exposure and HLA in healthy donors (dated by TCRdb to 2015 to 2018). Libraries came from the immunoSEQ multiplex PCR assay. TCRdb's version of the immuneACCESS table is confined to in-frame rearrangements and falls short of the full clone set. An unresolved V gene accounts for under half of the shortfall where checked; the remainder is of unknown origin. The sample table shows 55,000 to 70,000 clones, and approximately 90% are seen once. The top ten hold just over 3% of the sample. Sequencing was carried out using PBMCs. The receptors were sampled from a man younger than 30 in good health and CMV-seronegative.

V is TRBV4-3 and J is TRBJ2-5, with TRBD1 matching over 9 bases. Trimming at V came to 3 bases and at J to 2 bases, leaving 4 bases not matched to a gene. The germline V gene has CDR1 LGHNA and CDR2 YSLEER. The CDR3 is 15 residues long. For the CDR3, the DNA is TGCGCCAGCAGCCAGGGGACAGGGAAGCAAGAGACCCAGTACTTC. Encoded protein: CASSQGTGKQETQYF.

The genes are TRBV6-1 and TRBJ1-5; no clear D gene. This CDR3 is built from 15 residues. The V gene's germline CDR1 is MNHNS and CDR2 SASEGT. Trimming removed 11 bases at V and 4 bases at J, with 21 bases between. The DNA of the CDR3 is TGTGCCGGAGGTTGGACGCCGGGTAAAAATCAGCCCCAGCATTTT. Its protein product is CAGGWTPGKNQPQHF.

The V call is TRBV5-1, the J call TRBJ2-3; tentatively, D is TRBD1 (5 bases). The CDR3 sequence is 13 residues long. The germline V gene encodes CDR1 SGHRS and CDR2 YFSETQ. Trimming shortened V by 4 bases and J by 4 bases, and 10 bases separated the two germline ends. The CDR3 reads CASSTQGPDTQYF. CDR3 bases: TGCGCCAGCAGCACCCAGGGTCCAGATACGCAGTATTTT.

V and J are TRBV29-1 and TRBJ2-7; 9 nucleotides align to TRBD1. This CDR3 is 12 amino acids long. V dropped 7 bases and J dropped 4; count of bases not matched to a gene: 5. Looked up from germline, CDR1 is SQVTM and CDR2 is ANQGSEA. CDR3 amino acids: CSAGDRAYEQYF. The DNA for the CDR3 is TGCAGCGCCGGGGACAGGGCATACGAGCAGTACTTC.

The chain is built from TRBV6-6 and TRBJ2-1, with 13 positions matching TRBD2. The CDR3 extends over 16 amino acids. In germline, CDR1 is MNHNY, CDR2 SVGAGI (reference sequence). Trimming took 0 bases from V and 10 from J; bases not matched to a gene: 6. The CDR3 DNA sequence: TGTGCCAGCAGTTACTCAGGACTAGCGGGAGTAGAAGAGCAGTTCTTC. This sequence encodes CASSYSGLAGVEEQFF.

The V gene is TRBV6-6, the J gene TRBJ2-1, with a possible D match to TRBD2 (6 bases). With 11 bases removed from V and 4 bases from J, the gap between germline ends came to 12 bases. The germline CDR1 and CDR2 sequences are MNHNY and SVGAGI (reference sequence). The CDR3 totals 12 residues. As DNA, the CDR3 is TGTGCCGGGCGGGACTCATACAATGAGCAGTTCTTC. This sequence encodes CAGRDSYNEQFF.

This clone was picked up one time. The chain carries TRBV30 and TRBJ2-7, with 7 nucleotides matching TRBD1. V gave up 4 bases and J gave up 4 bases; unmatched junction bases: 7. This CDR3 contains 13 residues. Germline loops: CDR1 GTSNPN, CDR2 SVGIG (reference sequence). Here the CDR3 DNA reads TGTGCCTGGAACCCGGGACAGAGTTACGAGCAGTACTTC. Translated: CAWNPGQSYEQYF.

The CDR3 protein is CASSRAPGLREGRVGELFF. The CDR3, as DNA: TGTGCCAGCAGCCGAGCCCCGGGGTTGCGGGAGGGCCGGGTCGGGGAGCTGTTTTTT. The V and J genes are TRBV7-2 and TRBJ2-2; TRBD2 agrees at 9 bases. Germline-derived CDR1 and CDR2 are SGHTA and FQGNSA. The CDR3 covers 19 residues. Trimming took 5 bases from V and 7 from J; bases not matched to a gene: 20.

The chain links TRBV7-3 to TRBJ1-2; the D gene is possibly TRBD1 (5 bases). The CDR3 totals 15 residues. The V gene's germline CDR1 is SGHTA and CDR2 FQGTGA. V gave up 1 base and J gave up 3 bases, with 12 bases separating them. In DNA form, the CDR3 reads TGTGCCAGCAGCTTAAGGCCAGGGAGGGACTATGGCTACACCTTC. Translation: CASSLRPGRDYGYTF.

V and J are TRBV4-3 and TRBJ1-2; the D is unclear. V lost 0 bases, J lost 4 bases, and 9 bases lay in between. Germline V gives CDR1 LGHNA, CDR2 YSLEER. The CDR3 is made up of 14 amino acids. CDR3 sequence reads: CASSQERVGYGYTF. CDR3 nucleotides: TGCGCCAGCAGCCAAGAGCGGGTCGGCTATGGCTACACCTTC.

V is TRBV7-2 and J is TRBJ2-4; D possibly corresponds to TRBD1 (5 bases). Germline V CDR1 and CDR2: SGHTA, FQGNSA. The CDR3 sequence is 15 residues long. V shed 0 bases and J shed 9 bases, with 15 bases lying between them. CDR3 DNA: TGTGCCAGCAGCTTAGCGCAGGGCAGGCAGGCCATTCAGTACTTC. Protein sequence: CASSLAQGRQAIQYF.

The chain employs TRBV19 and TRBJ2-1; D perhaps matches TRBD2 (6 bases). This CDR3 contains 16 residues. The germline gives CDR1 LNHDA, CDR2 SQIVND (reference sequence). With 5 bases removed from V and 5 bases from J, the gap between germline ends came to 19 bases. This CDR3 is CASSPRAGSANNEQFF. CDR3 in DNA: TGTGCCAGTAGTCCCCGAGCGGGCTCCGCCAACAATGAGCAGTTCTTC.

The table lists this clone with a count of one. This sequence joins TRBV4-3 and TRBJ2-3; D is uncertain. This CDR3 is 16 amino acids long. Trimming stripped 1 base from V and 1 base from J, with 12 bases between. Germline assignment: CDR1 LGHNA and CDR2 YSLEER. CDR3 coding DNA: TGCGCCAGCAGCCAAGTGTATGCATCGGGCACAGATACGCAGTATTTT. Its protein is CASSQVYASGTDTQYF.

The V call is TRBV6-5, the J call TRBJ2-5; no clear D. V shed 0 bases and J shed 1 base, with 6 bases lying between them. This CDR3 comprises 14 residues. The germline gives CDR1 MNHEY, CDR2 SVGAGI. CDR3 DNA sequence: TGTGCCAGCAGTTACTCTCAGGCCCAAGAGACCCAGTACTTC. The encoded protein is CASSYSQAQETQYF.

This chain's CDR3 is CASSQQGTSSYEQYF. CDR3 nucleotide sequence: TGTGCCAGCAGCCAACAGGGGACGAGCTCCTACGAGCAGTACTTC. The chain links TRBV5-4 to TRBJ2-7, with TRBD1 matching over 7 bases. CDR1 SGHNT and CDR2 YYREEE come from the germline V gene (reference sequence). V gave up 4 bases and J gave up 0 bases; unmatched junction bases: 7. The CDR3 loop spans 15 amino acids.

The chain couples TRBV28 to TRBJ1-4, with a possible D match to TRBD1 (6 bases). V was trimmed by 8 bases and J by 8 bases, leaving 18 bases between them. This CDR3 region has 14 residues. The germline gives CDR1 MDHEN, CDR2 SYDVKM. The DNA for the CDR3 is TGTGCCAGCGGGAACACAGGGAGTAGAGAAAAACTGTTTTTT. Translated: CASGNTGSREKLFF.

There are a few counts of this clone. This chain joins TRBV28 and TRBJ1-5; D not resolved. Germline values: CDR1 MDHEN, CDR2 SYDVKM. Trimming took 7 bases from V and 0 from J, leaving 10 bases between them. This CDR3 has 14 residues. CDR3 coding DNA: TGTGCCAGCACAAGACTGTATAGCAATCAGCCCCAGCATTTT. This encodes CASTRLYSNQPQHF.